A selection of T cell receptor beta chains follows, all from one sample in a study of T cell responses to AZD1222 COVID-19 vaccine. Clones were read by immunoSEQ multiplex PCR, and TCRdb kept only the in-frame ones, dropping some. The data hold 100,000 to 150,000 clones, with 93% observed a single time. The input for sequencing was peripheral blood, taken on day 0 of AZD1222 vaccination. These receptors were taken from an adult in good health. The CDR3 runs from the conserved cysteine through the conserved F or W.

cdr3_aa,cdr3_length,v_call,j_call
CASSAVNSGNTIYF,14,TRBV7-9,TRBJ1-3
CASSPLDRGPEAFF,14,TRBV7-8,TRBJ1-1
CASSPGPSGELFF,13,TRBV4-3,TRBJ2-2
CATLGQATTYEQYF,14,TRBV24-1,TRBJ2-7
CASRRGQWTEAFF,13,TRBV6-5,TRBJ1-1
CASPKPGASLYSGNTIYF,18,TRBV27,TRBJ1-3
CASSQGSGGSYNEQFF,16,TRBV3-1/TRBV3-2,TRBJ2-1
CAWRLGGRSGNTIYF,15,TRBV30,TRBJ1-3
CASSKTGAQGNTIYF,15,TRBV5-6,TRBJ1-3
CAWSRSDSPLHF,12,TRBV30,TRBJ1-6
CASSPPGLNEKLFF,14,TRBV18,TRBJ1-4
CASSEERQETQYF,13,TRBV6-1,TRBJ2-5
CASSDRGASYNEQFF,15,TRBV9,TRBJ2-1
CASSYSGDEQYF,12,TRBV6-6,TRBJ2-7
CASNGGTSTDTQYF,14,TRBV5-1,TRBJ2-3
CATSRDRGFSGNTIYF,16,TRBV15,TRBJ1-3
CAWSIGVNEQFF,12,TRBV30,TRBJ2-1
CARWGIVNTEAFF,13,TRBV2,TRBJ1-1
CASSFGTGIYEQYF,14,TRBV19,TRBJ2-7
CASKEGARSYGYTF,14,TRBV6-6,TRBJ1-2
CASSERWNTEAFF,13,TRBV19,TRBJ1-1
CASSPTIGHQAFF,13,TRBV6-5,TRBJ1-1
CASSTHRDRPTYEQYF,16,TRBV5-1,TRBJ2-7
CASSSLASWSEKLFF,15,TRBV14,TRBJ1-4
CASSLLGGNQETQYF,15,TRBV5-1,TRBJ2-5
CASSAAGAGEQFF,13,TRBV27,TRBJ2-1
CASSVEASGNIQYF,14,TRBV9,TRBJ2-4
CASSQSLSSGRPYEQYF,17,TRBV4-2,TRBJ2-7
CASSSKFDGEAFF,13,TRBV7-3,TRBJ1-1
CASSRVRGSGNTIYF,15,TRBV3-1/TRBV3-2,TRBJ1-3
CAISEGPGSSYEQYF,15,TRBV10-3,TRBJ2-7
CASSLVRSQDLYF,13,TRBV5-8,TRBJ2-5
CASSMRRTSGGMDEQFF,17,TRBV19,TRBJ2-1
CASSYVKGAGQPQHF,15,TRBV6-6,TRBJ1-5
CASSPTDPAKNIQYF,15,TRBV19,TRBJ2-4
CASCPIKGGFNQPQHF,16,TRBV19,TRBJ1-5
CAISTTGGLSYNEQFF,16,TRBV10-3,TRBJ2-1
CASSVASPNEQFF,13,TRBV9,TRBJ2-1
CASSIGLKDGTTEAFF,16,TRBV19,TRBJ1-1
CASSVGGGIPYGYTF,15,TRBV9,TRBJ1-2
CAWSIGTGHTGELFF,15,TRBV30,TRBJ2-2
CASSLLMNTEAFF,13,TRBV28,TRBJ1-1
CASRELNTEAFF,12,TRBV11-1,TRBJ1-1
CASSLVGNPRTDTQYF,16,TRBV11-2,TRBJ2-3
CASSYTPGLPSNTGELFF,18,TRBV6-2/TRBV6-3,TRBJ2-2
CASGLASTGGNEQFF,15,TRBV12-5,TRBJ2-1
CASSSGTGEEETQYF,15,TRBV5-1,TRBJ2-5
CASRPRNQPQHF,12,TRBV5-5,TRBJ1-5
CASSLKTDMNTEAFF,15,TRBV5-1,TRBJ1-1
CAWSLAGDRETQYF,14,TRBV30,TRBJ2-5
CASSLVAGLEAFF,13,TRBV5-4,TRBJ1-1
CASSLGGSYTF,11,TRBV6-5,TRBJ1-2
CASSPGTGTYEQYF,14,TRBV5-6,TRBJ2-7
CASLLGGTGAYEQYF,15,TRBV28,TRBJ2-7
CASSRQGLAGKETQYF,16,TRBV11-2,TRBJ2-5
CASSYSSISWGSSPLHF,17,TRBV6-2/TRBV6-3,TRBJ1-6
CASTPVGAAYNEQFF,15,TRBV19,TRBJ2-1
CASSKGVAGELFF,13,TRBV5-1,TRBJ2-2
CASSKVELAGGYSYEQYF,18,TRBV21-1,TRBJ2-7
CASSISGTFTDTQYF,15,TRBV19,TRBJ2-3